This entry lists 27 T cell receptor beta chains sequenced from one sample in a study of cytomegalovirus exposure and HLA in healthy donors. Researchers ran the PCR with 60 Vbeta and 13 Jbeta primers. The protocol was immunoSEQ multiplex PCR, while the TCRdb copy is restricted to in-frame clones and leaves out a portion. The sample lists 90,000 to 150,000 clones; 77% were seen once. Sample: PBMCs. The receptors were gathered from a man in his fifties or sixties in good health and CMV-seropositive.

The chain employs TRBV7-8 and TRBJ2-3, with D maybe TRBD2 (6 bases). Germline lookup yields CDR1 SGHVS and CDR2 FQNEAQ. V was pared by 5 bases and J by 8 bases, with 11 bases between. The CDR3 is 12 amino acids. Written as DNA, the CDR3 is TGTGCCAGCAGCGGTGGAGGGAGTACGCAGTATTTT. Translating gives CASSGGGSTQYF.

The genes are TRBV19 and TRBJ1-6, with TRBD1 as a possible D gene (6 bases). CDR1 and CDR2 (germline): LNHDA, SQIVND (reference sequence). CDR3 length: 17 amino acids. Trimming removed 0 bases from V and 8 bases from J, with 17 bases in between. As DNA, the CDR3 is TGTGCCAGTAGTATAGAACACCGGGACACAAACCATTCACCCCTCCACTTT. It yields the protein CASSIEHRDTNHSPLHF.

This clone has more than one count but fewer than ten. CDR3 region: CASSQDRGSNYGYTF. The CDR3 bases are TGTGCCAGCAGCCAAGATCGCGGCAGTAACTATGGCTACACCTTC. The chain employs TRBV4-2 and TRBJ1-2; no clear D gene. The ends were cut back, 0 bases at V and 1 base at J, with 9 bases in the middle. CDR3 size: 15 residues. Looked up from germline, CDR1 is LGHNA and CDR2 is YNFKEQ.

The chain combines TRBV6-5 with TRBJ1-6; no clear D. V lost 0 bases, J lost 7 bases, and 4 bases lay in between. This CDR3 is 13 amino acids long. Germline V gene sequence: CDR1 MNHEY, CDR2 SVGAGI. In DNA form, the CDR3 reads TGTGCCAGCAGTTACTCTGTAAATTCACCCCTCCACTTT. This codes for CASSYSVNSPLHF.

The chain uses TRBV5-1 and TRBJ1-3, with D unresolved. V lost 4 bases and J lost 0, with 14 bases in between. From germline, CDR1 is SGHRS and CDR2 YFSETQ. CDR3 length: 16 amino acids. CDR3 residues: CASSPWLSGSGNTIYF. As DNA, the CDR3 is TGCGCCAGCAGCCCGTGGCTTTCGGGCTCTGGAAACACCATATATTTT.

This clone was counted between two and nine times. The J gene is TRBJ2-7, the V gene TRBV7-9; D is possibly TRBD2 (6 bases). Per the germline V gene, CDR1 is SEHNR and CDR2 is FQNEAQ (reference sequence). V was trimmed by 4 bases and J by 6 bases, leaving 16 bases between them. The CDR3 consists of 14 residues. CDR3 DNA: TGTGCCAGCAGCTCTACCGGGGGTATCACCGAGCAGTACTTC. Translated, it gives CASSSTGGITEQYF.

The chain employs TRBV29-1 and TRBJ2-1; 10 bases line up with TRBD2. CDR1 and CDR2 (germline): SQVTM, ANQGSEA. This CDR3 has 14 residues. V was clipped by 5 bases and J by 9 bases; unmatched bases: 10. CDR3 amino acids: CSVNRAGGPGEQFF. For the CDR3, the DNA is TGCAGCGTTAATCGAGCGGGAGGGCCGGGTGAGCAGTTCTTC.

This clone was seen once. The V call is TRBV6-1, the J call TRBJ1-5, with TRBD1 as a possible D gene (5 bases). The germline CDR1 and CDR2 sequences are MNHNS and SASEGT. The V and J ends lost 1 base and 4 bases respectively, with 11 bases between them. CDR3 size: 15 residues. In nucleotides, the CDR3 is TGTGCCAGCAGTGAAGTGGCAGGGAGGAATCAGCCCCAGCATTTT. It translates to CASSEVAGRNQPQHF.

This chain connects TRBV9 to TRBJ2-1, with 7 bases that match TRBD1. The CDR3 is 15 amino acids. Germline V gene data show CDR1 as SGDLS and CDR2 as YYNGEE. The junction had 5 bases not matched to a gene; V was cut back by 2 bases and J by 3 bases. The CDR3 DNA reads as TGTGCCAGCAGCGTCGGGACAGCGGTCTACAATGAGCAGTTCTTC. Translating it yields CASSVGTAVYNEQFF.

The genes are TRBV2 and TRBJ1-2, with a tentative D call TRBD1 (5 bases). The CDR3 has 11 residues. Germline assignment: CDR1 SNHLY and CDR2 FYNNEI. V dropped 6 bases and J dropped 10 bases, with 12 bases sitting between them. Written as DNA, the CDR3 is TGTGCCAGCAGCAGACAGAAAATCTACACCTTC. Protein product: CASSRQKIYTF.

The V gene is TRBV2, the J gene TRBJ1-5, with 8 bases matching TRBD1. The junction had 6 bases not matched to a gene; V was cut back by 6 bases and J by 2 bases. The CDR3 runs 15 residues. The germline gives CDR1 SNHLY, CDR2 FYNNEI. The CDR3 protein is CASSRTGGGNQPQHF. In DNA, the CDR3 is TGTGCCAGCAGCCGCACAGGGGGTGGCAATCAGCCCCAGCATTTT.

This chain joins TRBV6-1 and TRBJ2-2; no clear D. Trimming took 1 base from V and 1 from J, leaving 10 bases between them. The germline gives CDR1 MNHNS, CDR2 SASEGT. The CDR3 has 16 residues. CDR3 DNA: TGTGCCAGCAGTGAAGATCCGGAGATGAACACCGGGGAGCTGTTTTTT. This codes for CASSEDPEMNTGELFF.

CDR3 bases: TGTGCCATCAGAGCAACCGGGACAGGGTCTACGGGCACTGAAGCTTTCTTT. Translating it yields CAIRATGTGSTGTEAFF. This sequence joins TRBV10-3 and TRBJ1-1, with 9 bases that match TRBD1. CDR1 and CDR2 from the germline V gene are ENHRY and SYGVKD. Trimming took 6 bases from V and 4 from J; bases not matched to a gene: 15. The CDR3 totals 17 residues.

V usage is TRBV6-1 and J usage is TRBJ2-3, with TRBD2 matching 7 bases. V trimming: 5 bases; J trimming: 0 bases; junction bases outside the gene matches: 2. Per the germline V gene, CDR1 is MNHNS and CDR2 is SASEGT. The CDR3 sequence is 14 residues long. The CDR3, as DNA: TGTGCCAGCAGTTCGGGGGGTAGCACAGATACGCAGTATTTT. It codes for CASSSGGSTDTQYF.

This rearrangement joins TRBV29-1 to TRBJ2-2, with TRBD1 as a possible D gene (6 bases). The V and J ends lost 7 bases and 5 bases respectively, with 8 bases between them. This CDR3 is built from 11 residues. Germline V gene sequence: CDR1 SQVTM, CDR2 ANQGSEA. The CDR3 bases are TGCAGCGCAGGGGAGACCGGGGAGCTGTTTTTT. Protein product: CSAGETGELFF.

The V and J genes are TRBV10-1 and TRBJ2-1, with 7 nucleotides matching TRBD2. The ends lost 0 bases at V and 3 bases at J; junction bases unmatched: 5. Looked up from germline, CDR1 is WNHNN and CDR2 is SYGVQD (reference sequence). The length of the CDR3 is 16 residues. The CDR3: CASSESRLADYNEQFF. The CDR3, as DNA: TGCGCCAGCAGTGAGTCCCGACTAGCCGACTACAATGAGCAGTTCTTC.

This chain connects TRBV7-9 to TRBJ2-3, with TRBD1 matching 9 bases. This CDR3 has 15 amino acids. V was pared by 7 bases and J by 5 bases, with 10 bases of the junction left unmatched. From germline, CDR1 is SEHNR and CDR2 FQNEAQ (reference sequence). This CDR3 reads CASTHRGQFGDTQYF. The CDR3 region has the DNA TGTGCCAGCACCCACAGGGGGCAGTTTGGAGATACGCAGTATTTT. Full variable domain (remainder filled in from reference TRBV7-9 and TRBJ2-3): DTGVSQNPRHKITKRGQNVTFRCDPISEHNRLYWYRQTLGQGPEFLTYFQNEAQLEKSRLLSDRFSAERPKGSFSTLEIQRTEQGDSAMYLCASTHRGQFGDTQYFGPGTRLTVL.

V is TRBV5-4 and J is TRBJ2-1; 9 bases agree with TRBD2. The length of the CDR3 is 17 residues. CDR1 is SGHNT and CDR2 is YYREEE in the germline V gene (reference sequence). J lost 4 bases, V lost 0 bases, and 8 bases had no gene match. CDR3 nucleotide sequence: TGTGCCAGCAGCTTGGATAGCGGGACTAGCTTTTACAATGAGCAGTTCTTC. Translating gives CASSLDSGTSFYNEQFF.

This clone occurred a few times. The junction differs from germline at one of its ends, possibly a read error. CDR3 coding DNA: TGTGCCAGCAGCTTAGGCGGGAGCATAGATACGCAGTATTTT. This translates into CASSLGGSIDTQYF. The chain combines TRBV11-2 with TRBJ2-3, with 7 positions matching TRBD2. The length of the CDR3 is 14 residues. The germline V gene has CDR1 SGHAT and CDR2 FQNNGV.

Written as DNA, the CDR3 is TGTGCCAGCAGTCCCCTGAGGGGGGGCGCGGATTCACCCCTCCACTTT. Translated, it gives CASSPLRGGADSPLHF. This chain joins TRBV28 and TRBJ1-6; tentative D call: TRBD1 (6 bases). Trimming cost V 5 bases and J 8 bases, with 19 bases left between them. The CDR3 is made up of 16 amino acids. Germline CDR1 MDHEN, CDR2 SYDVKM.

This chain connects TRBV6-5 to TRBJ1-1; possibly TRBD1 for D (5 bases). Germline V gene lookup returns CDR1 MNHEY and CDR2 SVGAGI. V lost 5 bases and J lost 5, with 18 bases in between. This CDR3 is built from 15 residues. CDR3 region: CASSLTQVERTEAFF. The DNA for the CDR3 is TGTGCCAGCAGTCTTACACAGGTAGAAAGAACTGAAGCTTTCTTT.

The rearrangement uses TRBV9 and TRBJ1-1, with D unresolved. V was trimmed by 0 bases and J by 1 base, leaving 13 bases between them. Germline CDR1 reads SGDLS; CDR2 reads YYNGEE. This CDR3 has 16 amino acids. Here the CDR3 reads CASSVEGSRGNTEAFF. The CDR3 nucleotides are TGTGCCAGCAGCGTAGAAGGGTCCCGGGGGAACACTGAAGCTTTCTTT.

There are a few counts of this clone. This sequence joins TRBV7-8 and TRBJ1-5; maybe TRBD1 (5 bases). The CDR3 totals 14 residues. Trimming stripped 7 bases from V and 6 bases from J, with 16 bases between. Germline V gene sequence: CDR1 SGHVS, CDR2 FQNEAQ. CDR3 coding DNA: TGTGCCAGCACCCCTCAGGGATCGGGTCAGCCCCAGCATTTT. It codes for CASTPQGSGQPQHF.

The gene calls are TRBV10-3 and TRBJ2-2; no reliable D call. With 6 bases removed from V and 4 bases from J, the gap between germline ends came to 9 bases. The germline gives CDR1 ENHRY, CDR2 SYGVKD. This CDR3 spans 13 amino acids. The chain's CDR3 is CAIRYDTTGELFF. The DNA for the CDR3 is TGTGCCATCAGATATGACACCACCGGGGAGCTGTTTTTT.

This chain joins TRBV6-1 and TRBJ2-4; 10 bases match TRBD1. The junction had 9 bases not matched to a gene; V was cut back by 7 bases and J by 9 bases. CDR1 MNHNS and CDR2 SASEGT come from the germline V gene. This CDR3 spans 14 amino acids. The CDR3 loop reads CASTQGTGETIQYF. As DNA, the CDR3 is TGTGCCAGCACCCAAGGGACAGGGGAGACCATTCAGTACTTC.

V usage is TRBV7-9 and J usage is TRBJ1-1; the match to TRBD1 covers 7 bases. With 6 bases clipped from V and 2 bases from J, the junction kept 12 bases outside the gene matches. The CDR3 contains 16 residues. Germline V gene lookup returns CDR1 SEHNR and CDR2 FQNEAQ (reference sequence). CDR3 DNA: TGTGCCAGCAGTTTCCAAACAGGGGATACCAACACTGAAGCTTTCTTT. This translates into CASSFQTGDTNTEAFF.

In this sample, this clone turned up once. V is TRBV30 and J is TRBJ1-3; D is uncertain. The CDR3 runs to 12 residues. V lost 5 bases and J lost 7, with 12 bases in between. Germline assignment: CDR1 GTSNPN and CDR2 SVGIG (reference sequence). The CDR3 sequence is CAWYPPGNTIYF. DNA of the CDR3: TGTGCCTGGTACCCTCCGGGGAACACCATATATTTT.